Following are 21 T cell receptor beta chains from one sample sequenced in a study of blood T cell repertoires in COVID-19. Data came from immunoSEQ multiplex PCR; TCRdb stores just in-frame clones and leaves some out. The table shows 400,000 or so clones, with 87% occurring only once. Sequences were obtained from PBMCs or T cells enriched from blood (not recorded which). These TCRs come from a man aged 35-49 years in a cohort exposed to, infected with or recovered from COVID-19 (not recorded which).

The rearrangement links TRBV6-5 to TRBJ2-2; 7 bases line up with TRBD2. Germline CDR1 is MNHEY and CDR2 is SVGAGI. The CDR3 is 15 residues long. The V gene end was trimmed by 2 bases and the J gene end by 1 base; junction bases not matched to a gene: 1. DNA for the CDR3: TGTGCCAGCAGTTACCGGACTAGGAACACCGGGGAGCTGTTTTTT. Translated: CASSYRTRNTGELFF.

The V gene is TRBV11-2, the J gene TRBJ2-7; TRBD1 matches at 7 bases. From germline, CDR1 is SGHAT and CDR2 FQNNGV. The junction had 6 bases not matched to a gene; V was cut back by 4 bases and J by 3 bases. The CDR3 has 14 residues. The chain's CDR3 is CASSSGGSDYEQYF. The CDR3 DNA reads as TGTGCCAGCAGCTCAGGGGGATCTGACTACGAGCAGTACTTC.

The chain recombines TRBV15 with TRBJ2-3; D perhaps matches TRBD2 (5 bases). V shed 0 bases and J shed 5 bases, with 12 bases lying between them. The CDR3 is made up of 15 amino acids. Germline V CDR1 and CDR2: LNHNV, YYDKDF (reference sequence). The CDR3 DNA is TGTGCCACCAGCAGAGATTCCGGGGTTGAAGATACGCAGTATTTT. Amino acid sequence: CATSRDSGVEDTQYF.

This clone appeared once. The rearrangement links TRBV5-1 to TRBJ2-3; D is unresolved. Germline CDR1 SGHRS, CDR2 YFSETQ. This CDR3 has 15 amino acids. The germline V and J ends were trimmed by 3 bases and 2 bases, with 13 bases remaining between them. CDR3: CASSSSRVDTDTQYF. CDR3 nucleotides: TGCGCCAGCAGCTCCTCCCGGGTGGACACAGATACGCAGTATTTT. The complete variable domain, with remaining parts taken from reference TRBV5-1 and TRBJ2-3, reads KAGVTQTPRYLIKTRGQQVTLSCSPISGHRSVSWYQQTPGQGLQFLFEYFSETQRNKGNFPGRFSGRQFSNSRSEMNVSTLELGDSALYLCASSSSRVDTDTQYFGPGTRLTVL.

The chain has TRBV3-1 (or the pseudogene TRBV3-2) and TRBJ2-3; tentatively, D is TRBD2 (5 bases). Trimming took off 3 bases at V and 7 bases at J, with 11 bases between the two ends. This CDR3 has 13 amino acids. Germline V gene lookup returns CDR1 LGHDT and CDR2 YNNKEL (reference sequence). The CDR3 DNA sequence: TGTGCCAGCAGCCACCCGTGGAGGAATACGCAGTATTTT. Translating gives CASSHPWRNTQYF.

The chain combines TRBV28 with TRBJ1-1; 7 bases are shared with TRBD1. The ends lost 5 bases at V and 5 bases at J; junction bases unmatched: 11. This CDR3 spans 15 amino acids. Germline loops: CDR1 MDHEN, CDR2 SYDVKM. As DNA, the CDR3 is TGTGCCAGCAGTCCTAGACAGGGAAGGGTTACTGAAGCTTTCTTT. Translating gives CASSPRQGRVTEAFF.

The chain recombines TRBV6-1 with TRBJ2-4; TRBD2 matches at 7 bases. Unmatched junction bases numbered 8, after V lost 3 bases and J lost 6 bases. The CDR3 is 15 amino acids. Germline lookup yields CDR1 MNHNS and CDR2 SASEGT. This chain's CDR3 is CASSETGGLGNIQYF. CDR3 nucleotide sequence: TGTGCCAGCAGTGAGACCGGGGGGTTGGGAAACATTCAGTACTTC.

The rearrangement joins TRBV27 to TRBJ1-3; D unresolved. Trimming cost V 5 bases and J 4 bases, with 9 bases left between them. CDR3 length: 13 amino acids. Germline CDR1 MNHEY, CDR2 SMNVEV (reference sequence). CDR3 nucleotides: TGTGCCAGCAGTCCCTCGACAGGAAACACCATATATTTT. Protein product: CASSPSTGNTIYF.

The CDR3 reads CASSVGQGLKETQYF. Written as DNA, the CDR3 is TGTGCCAGCAGCGTAGGACAGGGTTTGAAGGAGACCCAGTACTTC. V is TRBV9 and J is TRBJ2-5; 7 bases are shared with TRBD1. The CDR3 consists of 15 residues. After removal of 0 bases from V and 5 bases from J, the junction contained 7 bases not matched to a gene. Germline CDR1 SGDLS, CDR2 YYNGEE. The whole variable domain, filled in from reference TRBV9 and TRBJ2-5, reads DSGVTQTPKHLITATGQRVTLRCSPRSGDLSVYWYQQSLDQGLQFLIQYYNGEERAKGNILERFSAQQFPDLHSELNLSSLELGDSALYFCASSVGQGLKETQYFGPGTRLLVL.

The rearrangement uses TRBV7-2 and TRBJ2-1; no clear D gene. Per the germline V gene, CDR1 is SGHTA and CDR2 is FQGNSA. V was shortened by 0 bases and J by 7 bases, with 10 bases between the two germline ends. This CDR3 is built from 14 residues. CDR3 in DNA: TGTGCCAGCAGCTTAGCCCTAGTTCGTAATGAGCAGTTCTTC. It encodes CASSLALVRNEQFF.

This chain uses TRBV28 with TRBJ1-3, with 10 positions matching TRBD1. V shed 6 bases, J shed 0 bases, and the junction held 2 bases outside the gene matches. The germline CDR1 and CDR2 sequences are MDHEN and SYDVKM. The CDR3 extends over 15 amino acids. The CDR3 DNA is TGTGCCAGCAGGACAGGGGGCAACTCTGGAAACACCATATATTTT. Translating it yields CASRTGGNSGNTIYF. The whole variable domain, filled in from reference TRBV28 and TRBJ1-3, reads DVKVTQSSRYLVKRTGEKVFLECVQDMDHENMFWYRQDPGLGLRLIYFSYDVKMKEKGDIPEGYSVSREKKERFSLILESASTNQTSMYLCASRTGGNSGNTIYFGEGSWLTVV.

This chain joins TRBV15 and TRBJ1-1; TRBD1 might be the D (5 bases). The length of the CDR3 is 12 residues. Per germline, CDR1 LNHNV and CDR2 YYDKDF (reference sequence). V lost 4 bases and J lost 5, with 8 bases in between. CDR3 sequence: CATSKHRTEAFF. DNA of the CDR3: TGTGCCACCAGCAAACACAGGACTGAAGCTTTCTTT.

This chain links TRBV20-1 with TRBJ2-1, with 7 bases that match TRBD1. This CDR3 region has 15 residues. Germline loops: CDR1 DFQATT, CDR2 SNEGSKA (reference sequence). Trimming at V came to 3 bases and at J to 2 bases, leaving 7 bases not matched to a gene. The CDR3 spells CSASPDRSPYNEQFF. The CDR3 DNA is TGCAGTGCTAGTCCGGACAGGTCGCCCTACAATGAGCAGTTCTTC.

The chain carries TRBV30 and TRBJ1-6; the match to TRBD1 covers 11 bases. V gave up 2 bases and J gave up 7 bases; unmatched junction bases: 4. This CDR3 comprises 15 residues. Germline-derived CDR1 and CDR2 are GTSNPN and SVGIG (reference sequence). This CDR3 is CAWSTGQGGNSPLHF. Written as DNA, the CDR3 is TGTGCCTGGAGTACGGGACAGGGGGGGAATTCACCCCTCCACTTT.

The rearrangement joins TRBV27 to TRBJ2-2; weak D call: TRBD2 (5 bases). Germline CDR1 and CDR2: MNHEY and SMNVEV (reference sequence). This CDR3 has 17 amino acids. V lost 2 bases to trimming and J lost 4 bases, with 17 bases between them. The DNA for the CDR3 is TGTGCCAGCAGTTTAGTTTCGAGGGCGGCGCGCACCGGGGAGCTGTTTTTT. This sequence encodes CASSLVSRAARTGELFF.

The chain recombines TRBV18 with TRBJ2-6; perhaps TRBD1 as D (6 bases). Germline-derived CDR1 and CDR2 are KGHSH and LQKENI. The CDR3 contains 17 residues. V was trimmed by 2 bases and J by 0 bases, leaving 11 bases between them. The CDR3 bases are TGTGCCAGCTCACCAAAGGACAGCGGCTCTGGGGCCAACGTCCTGACTTTC. This sequence encodes CASSPKDSGSGANVLTF.

There are a few counts of this clone. The rearrangement uses TRBV19 and TRBJ1-5, with 8 bases that match TRBD1. Germline values: CDR1 LNHDA, CDR2 SQIVND (reference sequence). V shed 5 bases and J 6 bases; nucleotides not matched to a gene: 3. CDR3 size: 13 residues. This chain's CDR3 is CASSVQGAQPQHF. The CDR3 coding sequence is TGTGCCAGTAGTGTCCAGGGGGCTCAGCCCCAGCATTTT.

This clone has just one count. The V and J genes are TRBV10-1 and TRBJ2-7, with D possibly TRBD2 on 6 matching bases. Germline V gene sequence: CDR1 WNHNN, CDR2 SYGVQD (reference sequence). The germline V and J ends were trimmed by 0 bases and 9 bases, with 12 bases remaining between them. This CDR3 has 13 residues. The CDR3, as DNA: TGCGCCAGCAGTGAGTCGGGTGGACTACTGCAGTACTTC. Amino acids: CASSESGGLLQYF.

The J gene is TRBJ2-1, the V gene TRBV10-2; TRBD2 aligns across 7 bases. The CDR3 is 14 residues long. Germline V gene sequence: CDR1 WSHSY, CDR2 SAAADI. V was pared by 2 bases and J by 7 bases, with 5 bases of the junction left unmatched. The CDR3 loop is CASSEGRARNEQFF. CDR3 DNA sequence: TGCGCCAGCAGTGAGGGGAGGGCCAGGAATGAGCAGTTCTTC.

This clone was detected a few times. The rearrangement links TRBV6-4 to TRBJ1-1, with D maybe TRBD1 (5 bases). The germline V gene has CDR1 MRHNA and CDR2 SNTAGT. The V end was cut by 0 bases, the J end by 1 base, with 6 bases between. This CDR3 has 14 residues. CDR3: CASSDSDRNTEAFF. CDR3 bases: TGTGCCAGCAGTGACTCTGACAGGAACACTGAAGCTTTCTTT.

J is TRBJ2-2 and V is TRBV5-1, with D perhaps TRBD1 (5 bases). V was cut by 6 bases and J by 1 base, with 10 bases left in between. Germline V gene lookup returns CDR1 SGHRS and CDR2 YFSETQ. CDR3 length: 14 amino acids. The CDR3: CASKTGMNTGELFF. CDR3 bases: TGCGCCAGCAAAACAGGAATGAACACCGGGGAGCTGTTTTTT.